This TCR beta chain was sequenced during a study of response to subunit inactivated influenza vaccine. From germline, CDR1 is SGHRS and CDR2 YFSETQ. Trimming shortened V by 4 bases and J by 1 base, and 14 bases separated the two germline ends. This CDR3 has 15 residues. TCRdb processed the RT-PCR reads anew with MiXCR; each CDR3 protein has one entry. The sample shows about 570,000 distinct CDR3 sequences, roughly 12% of them seen only once. This sample also appeared in a second study, on T cells expressing NK-cell markers. This second report adds: 5'RACE template switching with UMIs produced the TCR beta cDNA. HCMV specificity of the expanded NKG2C+ T cell clones stayed unclear.

This sample comprised PBMCs from blood, obtained on the day of vaccination. V usage is TRBV5-1 and J usage is TRBJ2-5; D is possibly TRBD2 (7 bases). The clonotype comes from a man aged 50 or older who received an inactivated influenza vaccine. CDR3 sequence reads: CASSKGGTVQETQYF. The CDR3, as DNA: TGCGCCAGCAGCAAGGGGGGGACCGTCCAAGAGACCCAGTACTTC. The variable domain in full, with the rest retrieved from reference TRBV5-1 and TRBJ2-5, is KAGVTQTPRYLIKTRGQQVTLSCSPISGHRSVSWYQQTPGQGLQFLFEYFSETQRNKGNFPGRFSGRQFSNSRSEMNVSTLELGDSALYLCASSKGGTVQETQYFGPGTRLLVL.